This TCR beta chain is from a study of blood T cell repertoires in COVID-19. Overall study context: COVID-19 samples from acute and convalescent phases originated in the United States, Italy and Spain. Sample material is recorded as cDNA or gDNA derived from T cells, B-cell-depleted T cells, or PBMCs.

Enrolled during active infection, Seattle patients were then followed longitudinally. V was trimmed by 4 bases and J by 0 bases, leaving 7 bases between them. The germline V gene encodes CDR1 MGHDK and CDR2 SYGVNS. This CDR3 region has 14 residues. In the original processing: Reference gene primer amplification gave nucleated cell count estimates. The protocol was immunoSEQ multiplex PCR, while the TCRdb copy is restricted to in-frame clones and leaves out a portion. D and trimming were read from the DNA, whereas the V and J calls and clone size are those reported in that table. The table has approximately 75,000 clones, approximately 86% seen once; the top ten hold approximately 6.3%.

The chain uses TRBV25-1 and TRBJ2-1, with D perhaps matching TRBD1 (6 bases). Material for sequencing was peripheral blood. This sequence originates from a man older than 75 with COVID-19, enrolled during active disease. CDR3 in DNA: TGTGCCAGCAGTGTGGACAGCTCCTACAATGAGCAGTTCTTC. This translates into CASSVDSSYNEQFF.